This passage covers 6 T cell receptor beta chains from one sample sequenced in a study of blood T cell repertoires in COVID-19. TCRdb keeps only in-frame clones here, not all; method: immunoSEQ multiplex PCR. The table includes roughly 380,000 clones, 75% to 90% detected once. What was sequenced was peripheral blood. These TCRs come from a woman in her forties with COVID-19, enrolled during active disease.

The rearrangement uses TRBV25-1 and TRBJ2-7; TRBD2 might be the D (6 bases). There are 15 residues in the CDR3. The V gene lost 5 bases and the J gene lost 1 base, with 15 bases spanning the gap. Germline V gene sequence: CDR1 MGHDK, CDR2 SYGVNS. CDR3 coding DNA: TGTGCCAGCAGTCCCCCCGGACTAATTTCCTACGAGCAGTACTTC. It yields the protein CASSPPGLISYEQYF.

The V and J genes are TRBV5-8 and TRBJ1-1; D might be TRBD1 (5 bases). Trimming took off 1 base at V and 3 bases at J, with 10 bases between the two ends. This CDR3 is built from 14 residues. Germline values: CDR1 SGHTS, CDR2 YDEGEE. The CDR3 DNA reads TGTGCCAGCAGCTTGTATGGCAGGGACACTGAAGCTTTCTTT. This translates into CASSLYGRDTEAFF.

This clone was recorded only once. The CDR3 sequence: CASSLRGYSNQPQHF. The CDR3 nucleotides read TGTGCCAGCAGCTTGCGGGGGTATAGCAATCAGCCCCAGCATTTT. The V gene is TRBV7-2, the J gene TRBJ1-5, with a weak D call TRBD1 (5 bases). This CDR3 comprises 15 residues. Germline-derived CDR1 and CDR2 are SGHTA and FQGNSA. Trimming pared 3 bases from V and 0 bases from J, leaving 9 bases between.

The CDR3 here is CSVRPTGDGYTF. CDR3 nucleotides: TGCAGCGTACGCCCGACAGGGGATGGCTACACCTTC. The chain has TRBV29-1 and TRBJ1-2, with TRBD1 matching 8 bases. V was pared by 6 bases and J by 6 bases, with 6 bases of the junction left unmatched. The CDR3 sequence is 12 residues long. From germline, CDR1 is SQVTM and CDR2 ANQGSEA.

This chain joins TRBV7-9 and TRBJ1-1, with D possibly matching TRBD1 (6 bases). V was trimmed by 8 bases and J by 1 base, leaving 14 bases between them. Germline V lookup: CDR1 SEHNR, CDR2 FQNEAQ (reference sequence). This CDR3 contains 14 residues. The CDR3 reads CASLAGRGNTEAFF. CDR3 nucleotides: TGTGCCAGCCTCGCGGGCAGGGGGAACACTGAAGCTTTCTTT.

This chain joins TRBV7-9 and TRBJ1-6; 10 nucleotides align to TRBD1. The CDR3 spans 14 residues. The J segment lost 10 bases and the V segment lost 3 bases, leaving 3 bases of the junction unmatched. The V gene's germline CDR1 is SEHNR and CDR2 FQNEAQ (reference sequence). The CDR3 DNA reads as TGTGCCAGCAGCTTCCGGGACAGGGGATCACCCCTCCACTTT. Translation gives CASSFRDRGSPLHF. Full variable domain (missing parts from reference TRBV7-9 and TRBJ1-6): DTGVSQNPRHKITKRGQNVTFRCDPISEHNRLYWYRQTLGQGPEFLTYFQNEAQLEKSRLLSDRFSAERPKGSFSTLEIQRTEQGDSAMYLCASSFRDRGSPLHFGNGTRLTVT.